One sample yielded the 26 T cell receptor beta chains listed below, sequenced in a study of shared clonotypes between healthy human individuals. Profiling relied on immunoSEQ multiplex PCR, and the TCRdb table lists in-frame clones only, not all of them. The sample records around 550,000 clones, about 95% being singletons. Naive CD8 cells, CD45RO-negative and positively selected for CCR7, excluded terminally differentiated effector memory CD45RA+ cells. Sequenced material: naive CD8+ T cells sorted from blood. These receptors came from a woman aged 25 to 39 in good health.

This clone was picked up one time. The gene calls are TRBV11-3 and TRBJ1-1; D is perhaps TRBD1 (6 bases). This CDR3 comprises 15 residues. Germline values: CDR1 SGHNT, CDR2 YENEEA. V gave up 3 bases and J gave up 0 bases, with 11 bases separating them. CDR3 sequence: CASSLFGQLNTEAFF. The CDR3 nucleotides are TGTGCCAGCAGCTTGTTCGGACAGTTGAACACTGAAGCTTTCTTT.

The chain combines TRBV7-3 with TRBJ2-3; unclear D gene. There are 15 residues in the CDR3. Germline CDR1 reads SGHTA; CDR2 reads FQGTGA. V dropped 2 bases and J dropped 1 base, with 10 bases sitting between them. The CDR3 sequence is CASSLELGRTDTQYF. The CDR3 DNA reads as TGTGCCAGCAGCTTAGAACTTGGACGCACAGATACGCAGTATTTT. Combining the CDR3 with reference TRBV7-3 and TRBJ2-3 gives the whole variable domain GAGVSQTPSNKVTEKGKYVELRCDPISGHTALYWYRQSLGQGPEFLIYFQGTGAADDSGLPNDRFFAVRPEGSVSTLKIQRTERGDSAVYLCASSLELGRTDTQYFGPGTRLTVL.

This clone was detected only a few times. J is TRBJ2-2 and V is TRBV29-1; perhaps TRBD1 as D (8 bases). The CDR3 has 16 residues. Germline assignment: CDR1 SQVTM and CDR2 ANQGSEA. The V and J ends lost 6 bases and 5 bases respectively, with 22 bases between them. CDR3 coding DNA: TGCAGCGTAGACCGGGACAGGTGGGGGGGGACCGGGGAGCTGTTTTTT. This sequence encodes CSVDRDRWGGTGELFF.

V usage is TRBV11-3 and J usage is TRBJ2-1; no clear D. There are 17 residues in the CDR3. Trimming pared 1 base from V and 0 bases from J, leaving 13 bases between. Germline CDR1 SGHNT, CDR2 YENEEA. CDR3 nucleotide sequence: TGTGCCAGCAGCTTAGGAACTGGACGGAGCTCCTACAATGAGCAGTTCTTC. This gives the protein CASSLGTGRSSYNEQFF.

CDR3 protein: CASSPTEAYEQYF. CDR3 sequence (DNA): TGTGCCAGCAGCCCGACAGAAGCCTACGAGCAGTACTTC. This sequence joins TRBV28 and TRBJ2-7; tentative D call: TRBD1 (5 bases). Trimming removed 6 bases at V and 2 bases at J, with 11 bases between. Germline values: CDR1 MDHEN, CDR2 SYDVKM. The length of the CDR3 is 13 residues. Complete variable domain (other parts from reference TRBV28 and TRBJ2-7): DVKVTQSSRYLVKRTGEKVFLECVQDMDHENMFWYRQDPGLGLRLIYFSYDVKMKEKGDIPEGYSVSREKKERFSLILESASTNQTSMYLCASSPTEAYEQYFGPGTRLTVT.

For this clone: Different DNA sequences within this sample yield the same CDR3. The rearrangement uses TRBV19 and TRBJ2-5; weak D call: TRBD2 (6 bases). Germline CDR1 and CDR2: LNHDA and SQIVND (reference sequence). The V end was cut by 1 base, the J end by 1 base, with 7 bases between. The CDR3 is 14 residues long. For the CDR3, the DNA is TGTGCCAGTAGTATAGTCGGGAGCCAAGAGACCCAGTACTTC. It is translated as CASSIVGSQETQYF.

With respect to this clone: Other DNA sequences from this sample encode an identical CDR3 as well. The CDR3 DNA reads TGTGCCAGCAGTCCGGGAGTACCCTACGAGCAGTACTTC. It specifies CASSPGVPYEQYF. The chain recombines TRBV27 with TRBJ2-7; the D gene is possibly TRBD2 (6 bases). The CDR3 length is 13 residues. V lost 5 bases and J lost 2, with 10 bases in between. The germline gives CDR1 MNHEY, CDR2 SMNVEV (reference sequence).

Remarks on this clone: Other DNA sequences in the sample encode the same CDR3. The chain employs TRBV27 and TRBJ2-7; the match to TRBD1 covers 8 bases. This CDR3 is built from 13 residues. V was pared by 6 bases and J by 3 bases, with 4 bases of the junction left unmatched. Germline CDR1 MNHEY, CDR2 SMNVEV (reference sequence). The CDR3 region has the DNA TGTGCCAGCAGGGAGGGGACAGGCTACGAGCAGTACTTC. This codes for CASREGTGYEQYF.

CDR3 residues: CSARLSSEQFF. The CDR3 region has the DNA TGCAGTGCTAGGTTGTCTAGCGAGCAGTTCTTC. The chain is built from TRBV20-1 and TRBJ2-1; weak D call: TRBD2 (5 bases). This CDR3 has 11 amino acids. Looked up from germline, CDR1 is DFQATT and CDR2 is SNEGSKA (reference sequence). V was cut by 3 bases and J by 10 bases, with 10 bases left in between.

With regard to this clone: This sample includes further DNA sequences coding for the same CDR3. The V call is TRBV28, the J call TRBJ2-2; possibly TRBD2 for D (6 bases). The CDR3 is 15 residues long. V lost 6 bases and J lost 5, with 16 bases in between. Germline lookup yields CDR1 MDHEN and CDR2 SYDVKM. The DNA of the CDR3 is TGTGCCAGCAGCTTTGGACTAAAGATGACCGGGGAGCTGTTTTTT. Protein product: CASSFGLKMTGELFF.

The chain recombines TRBV28 with TRBJ1-1; D is ambiguous. The V gene lost 8 bases and the J gene lost 1 base, with 11 bases spanning the gap. CDR3 length equals 13 residues. Germline V gene sequence: CDR1 MDHEN, CDR2 SYDVKM. The CDR3 coding sequence is TGTGCCAGCGGGATTCCTCAGAACACTGAAGCTTTCTTT. It translates to CASGIPQNTEAFF.

This clone is a singleton in its sample. The chain joins TRBV6-1 to TRBJ1-1; D not resolved. This CDR3 comprises 12 residues. The germline gives CDR1 MNHNS, CDR2 SASEGT. Trimming removed 10 bases from V and 4 bases from J, with 13 bases in between. The CDR3 spells CATEQWGTEAFF. In nucleotides, the CDR3 is TGTGCCACCGAACAATGGGGCACTGAAGCTTTCTTT.

This chain uses TRBV27 with TRBJ2-5; a possible D gene is TRBD2 (5 bases). V shed 3 bases and J shed 3 bases, with 11 bases lying between them. CDR3 size: 14 residues. Germline CDR1 and CDR2: MNHEY and SMNVEV (reference sequence). CDR3 sequence reads: CASSLSSAEETQYF. The CDR3 DNA reads as TGTGCCAGCAGTTTGAGTAGCGCTGAAGAGACCCAGTACTTC.

The chain uses TRBV5-4 and TRBJ2-2; 7 bases agree with TRBD1. This CDR3 is 15 amino acids long. Germline V gene data show CDR1 as SGHNT and CDR2 as YYREEE (reference sequence). Unmatched junction bases numbered 7, after V lost 3 bases and J lost 5 bases. The CDR3 loop reads CASSYRDRRTGELFF. In DNA, the CDR3 is TGTGCCAGCAGCTACCGGGACAGAAGGACCGGGGAGCTGTTTTTT.

The V call is TRBV11-2, the J call TRBJ2-7; 11 bases are shared with TRBD2. Germline trimming cut 1 base from V and 3 bases from J; bases unmatched to any gene: 2. The germline V gene has CDR1 SGHAT and CDR2 FQNNGV. This CDR3 is 15 amino acids long. Written as DNA, the CDR3 is TGTGCCAGCAGCTTAGGACTAGCGGGGATCTACGAGCAGTACTTC. Residues: CASSLGLAGIYEQYF.

This clone was seen only a few times. The chain links TRBV29-1 to TRBJ2-1; 8 nucleotides agree with TRBD2. The CDR3 runs 14 residues. J gave up 7 bases and V 4 bases, and 9 bases lay outside the gene matches. Germline-derived CDR1 and CDR2 are SQVTM and ANQGSEA. The CDR3 nucleotides are TGCAGCGTTGTACGGCGGGAGGCGGGGAATGAGCAGTTCTTC. This gives the protein CSVVRREAGNEQFF.

The rearrangement uses TRBV27 and TRBJ2-7; no reliable D call. CDR3 length equals 13 residues. V lost 5 bases, J lost 3 bases, and 11 bases lay in between. Germline assignment: CDR1 MNHEY and CDR2 SMNVEV (reference sequence). CDR3 nucleotide sequence: TGTGCCAGCAGTACCGGACCGCTCTACGAGCAGTACTTC. It yields the protein CASSTGPLYEQYF.

This chain uses TRBV7-9 with TRBJ2-7; D is ambiguous. Per the germline V gene, CDR1 is SEHNR and CDR2 is FQNEAQ (reference sequence). The CDR3 sequence is 14 residues long. The germline V and J ends were trimmed by 3 bases and 0 bases, with 9 bases remaining between them. CDR3 sequence (DNA): TGTGCCAGCAGCTTCGGCAGTAGCTCCTACGAGCAGTACTTC. Its protein is CASSFGSSSYEQYF.

The rearrangement links TRBV4-2 to TRBJ1-1; a weak D match, TRBD1 (5 bases). CDR1 is LGHNA, CDR2 YNFKEQ, per germline. V was trimmed by 4 bases and J by 5 bases, leaving 17 bases between them. This CDR3 contains 15 residues. DNA for the CDR3: TGTGCCAGCAGCCCAACGGGACGGCTGGGGACTGAAGCTTTCTTT. This codes for CASSPTGRLGTEAFF.

This chain uses TRBV19 with TRBJ2-7; 8 nucleotides match TRBD1. CDR1 is LNHDA, CDR2 SQIVND, per germline (reference sequence). The junction had 11 bases not matched to a gene; V was cut back by 0 bases and J by 7 bases. This CDR3 is 16 amino acids long. The CDR3 protein is CASSIDLETGVLEQYF. CDR3 sequence (DNA): TGTGCCAGTAGTATAGATCTGGAGACAGGGGTATTGGAGCAGTACTTC.

Note on this clone: In the same sample, other DNA sequences code for this CDR3. The V gene is TRBV5-4, the J gene TRBJ2-7; D remains ambiguous. The V gene's germline CDR1 is SGHNT and CDR2 YYREEE (reference sequence). CDR3 size: 13 residues. With 0 bases removed from V and 2 bases from J, the gap between germline ends came to 6 bases. The CDR3 DNA follows: TGTGCCAGCAGCTTGGACCGGGCCTACGAGCAGTACTTC. Its translation is CASSLDRAYEQYF.

This clone was observed once. The chain couples TRBV5-4 to TRBJ2-7; maybe TRBD1 (6 bases). The CDR3 has 13 residues. The V and J ends lost 5 bases and 0 bases respectively, with 9 bases between them. Per the germline V gene, CDR1 is SGHNT and CDR2 is YYREEE (reference sequence). The CDR3 protein is CASSRDNSYEQYF. CDR3 DNA: TGTGCCAGCAGTAGGGACAACTCCTACGAGCAGTACTTC.

The V gene is TRBV13, the J gene TRBJ2-1, with 9 bases matching TRBD2. Germline-derived CDR1 and CDR2 are PRHDT and FYEKMQ (reference sequence). The V gene end was trimmed by 6 bases and the J gene end by 8 bases; junction bases not matched to a gene: 11. The CDR3 is made up of 15 amino acids. CDR3 sequence: CASSYQLAGLDEQFF. The CDR3 DNA reads TGTGCCAGCAGTTACCAACTAGCGGGTCTCGATGAGCAGTTCTTC.

This clone has a single count. This chain connects TRBV2 to TRBJ2-1; 8 positions agree with TRBD2. V lost 4 bases, J lost 9 bases, and 8 bases stayed unmatched. Germline-derived CDR1 and CDR2 are SNHLY and FYNNEI. The CDR3 has 14 residues. CDR3 residues: CASSGEAGVVEQFF. As DNA, the CDR3 is TGTGCCAGCAGTGGGGAAGCGGGAGTAGTTGAGCAGTTCTTC.

The rearrangement uses TRBV6-1 and TRBJ2-7, with 11 bases that match TRBD1. Germline trimming cut 4 bases from V and 6 bases from J; bases unmatched to any gene: 8. Germline CDR1 MNHNS, CDR2 SASEGT. The length of the CDR3 is 15 residues. The CDR3 protein is CASSAPGQGDVEQYF. Here the CDR3 DNA reads TGTGCCAGCAGTGCACCGGGACAGGGGGATGTCGAGCAGTACTTC.

This chain uses TRBV29-1 with TRBJ2-1; TRBD2 matches 10 bases. This CDR3 is 14 amino acids long. V lost 6 bases, J lost 8 bases, and 10 bases stayed unmatched. Germline-derived CDR1 and CDR2 are SQVTM and ANQGSEA. The CDR3 protein is CSVNKREGPHEQFF. CDR3 nucleotides: TGCAGCGTCAACAAGCGGGAGGGTCCCCATGAGCAGTTCTTC.